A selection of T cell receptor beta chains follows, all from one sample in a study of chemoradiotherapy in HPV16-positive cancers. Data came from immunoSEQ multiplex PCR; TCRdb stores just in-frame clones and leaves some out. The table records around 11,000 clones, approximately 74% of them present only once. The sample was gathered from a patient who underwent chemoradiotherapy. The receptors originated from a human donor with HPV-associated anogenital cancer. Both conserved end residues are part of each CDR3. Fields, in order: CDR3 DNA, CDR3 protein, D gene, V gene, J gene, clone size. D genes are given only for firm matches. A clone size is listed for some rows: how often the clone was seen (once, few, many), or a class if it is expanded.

cdr3_nt: TGTGCCACCAGCAGAGATCTAGCGGGGAAAAACATTCAGTACTTC; cdr3_aa: CATSRDLAGKNIQYF; d_call: TRBD2; v_call: TRBV15; j_call: TRBJ2-4; clone_size: NA
cdr3_nt: TGCGCCAGCAGTCATACATCGGAGGTAACCGGGGAGCTGTTTTTT; cdr3_aa: CASSHTSEVTGELFF; d_call: NA; v_call: TRBV23-1; j_call: TRBJ2-2; clone_size: NA
cdr3_nt: TGCGCCAGCAGCCAAGCTCCTAGTGGACCAACGAACACTGAAGCTTTCTTT; cdr3_aa: CASSQAPSGPTNTEAFF; d_call: NA; v_call: TRBV4-3; j_call: TRBJ1-1; clone_size: NA
cdr3_nt: TGTGCCAGCAGCGATCTATTGTTGGCGGGAGGGCCGGAAGGGGAGACCCAGTACTTC; cdr3_aa: CASSDLLLAGGPEGETQYF; d_call: TRBD2; v_call: TRBV7-2; j_call: TRBJ2-5; clone_size: NA
cdr3_nt: TGTGCCAGCTCACCACGCGAGATATTGAACACTGAAGCTTTCTTT; cdr3_aa: CASSPREILNTEAFF; d_call: NA; v_call: TRBV18; j_call: TRBJ1-1; clone_size: NA
cdr3_nt: TGTGCCAGTAGTTGGGGCAGGGGCACTGAAGCTTTCTTT; cdr3_aa: CASSWGRGTEAFF; d_call: NA; v_call: TRBV19; j_call: TRBJ1-1; clone_size: NA
cdr3_nt: TGTGCCAGCAGCTCCGGACTTGACTACACCTTC; cdr3_aa: CASSSGLDYTF; d_call: NA; v_call: TRBV7-9; j_call: TRBJ1-2; clone_size: NA
cdr3_nt: TGTGCCAGCAGCTGCCCCCCCGGGACAGGGGATGGCTACACCTTC; cdr3_aa: CASSCPPGTGDGYTF; d_call: TRBD1; v_call: TRBV13; j_call: TRBJ1-2; clone_size: NA
cdr3_nt: TGCGCCAGCAGCCAAGTGGTGAAACGCAATGAAAAACTGTTTTTT; cdr3_aa: CASSQVVKRNEKLFF; d_call: NA; v_call: TRBV4-3; j_call: TRBJ1-4; clone_size: few
cdr3_nt: TGTGCCAGCAGTTACAGTGGCAGGCCCTACGAGCAGTACTTC; cdr3_aa: CASSYSGRPYEQYF; d_call: NA; v_call: TRBV6-5; j_call: TRBJ2-7; clone_size: NA
cdr3_nt: TGCGCCAGCAGCTTGGCCACAGACACTGAAGCTTTCTTT; cdr3_aa: CASSLATDTEAFF; d_call: NA; v_call: TRBV5-1; j_call: TRBJ1-1; clone_size: NA
cdr3_nt: TGCGCCAGCAGCCCCCACCTAGCGGGGGGGCTCGATGAGCAGTTCTTC; cdr3_aa: CASSPHLAGGLDEQFF; d_call: TRBD2; v_call: TRBV5-1; j_call: TRBJ2-1; clone_size: NA
cdr3_nt: TGTGCTAGCAGCCGAAGCGGGGTTCAAGAGACCCAGTACTTC; cdr3_aa: CASSRSGVQETQYF; d_call: TRBD2; v_call: TRBV7-7; j_call: TRBJ2-5; clone_size: NA
cdr3_nt: TGTGCCAGCAGCTTACAGGGATACGAGCAGTACTTC; cdr3_aa: CASSLQGYEQYF; d_call: NA; v_call: TRBV5-5; j_call: TRBJ2-7; clone_size: once
cdr3_nt: TGTGCCAGCAGTGCTAGACAGGGGGGTTCACCCCTCCACTTT; cdr3_aa: CASSARQGGSPLHF; d_call: TRBD1; v_call: TRBV25-1; j_call: TRBJ1-6; clone_size: NA
cdr3_nt: TGTGCCTGGAGTCCCCAGGGGGTGGGCAATCAGCCCCAGCATTTT; cdr3_aa: CAWSPQGVGNQPQHF; d_call: TRBD1; v_call: TRBV30; j_call: TRBJ1-5; clone_size: few
cdr3_nt: TGCGCCAGCAGCCAAGATTATGGGTTGGGAGCGGGGCCTTCCCAAGAGACCCAGTACTTC; cdr3_aa: CASSQDYGLGAGPSQETQYF; d_call: TRBD2; v_call: TRBV4-3; j_call: TRBJ2-5; clone_size: NA
cdr3_nt: TGTGCCAGCAGTGACAGGGGGCTTAACACTGAAGCTTTCTTT; cdr3_aa: CASSDRGLNTEAFF; d_call: TRBD1; v_call: TRBV6-1; j_call: TRBJ1-1; clone_size: few
cdr3_nt: TGTGCCAGCAGCTCCCAGGGGCCCTATGGCTACACCTTC; cdr3_aa: CASSSQGPYGYTF; d_call: NA; v_call: TRBV5-6; j_call: TRBJ1-2; clone_size: NA
cdr3_nt: TGTGCCAGCAGTGAACAGGGGGCTGACACCGGGGAGCTGTTTTTT; cdr3_aa: CASSEQGADTGELFF; d_call: TRBD1; v_call: TRBV2; j_call: TRBJ2-2; clone_size: few
cdr3_nt: TGTGCCAGCAGCTTGTTTTCACAAGGGGGCGCCAAAAACATTCAGTACTTC; cdr3_aa: CASSLFSQGGAKNIQYF; d_call: TRBD1; v_call: TRBV5-6; j_call: TRBJ2-4; clone_size: NA
cdr3_nt: TGTGCCAGCAGCCCGGGACTAGCGGGGGGCTCCTACAATGAGCAGTTCTTC; cdr3_aa: CASSPGLAGGSYNEQFF; d_call: TRBD2; v_call: TRBV5-5; j_call: TRBJ2-1; clone_size: NA
cdr3_nt: TGTGCCACTCTCCGAGGTGGGGAGGGCTACACCTTC; cdr3_aa: CATLRGGEGYTF; d_call: NA; v_call: TRBV28; j_call: TRBJ1-2; clone_size: NA
cdr3_nt: TGTGCCAGCAGCCCAGGACTAGCGGGTTACAATGAGCAGTTCTTC; cdr3_aa: CASSPGLAGYNEQFF; d_call: TRBD2; v_call: TRBV7-3; j_call: TRBJ2-1; clone_size: once
cdr3_nt: TGCGCCAGCAGCTTACTTCCGGGACAGGGTTTAGAATATTTT; cdr3_aa: CASSLLPGQGLEYF; d_call: TRBD1; v_call: TRBV5-1; j_call: TRBJ1-3; clone_size: few
cdr3_nt: TGTGCCAGCAGCAACCGGGAGGCCTACGAGCAGTACTTC; cdr3_aa: CASSNREAYEQYF; d_call: TRBD2; v_call: TRBV5-4; j_call: TRBJ2-7; clone_size: NA
cdr3_nt: TGTGCCAGTAGTATTAACCCGGGACAGAACACCGGGGAGCTGTTTTTT; cdr3_aa: CASSINPGQNTGELFF; d_call: NA; v_call: TRBV19; j_call: TRBJ2-2; clone_size: NA
cdr3_nt: TGCGCCAGCAGCTTGGAGGGAGCAGGCTACGAGCAGTACTTC; cdr3_aa: CASSLEGAGYEQYF; d_call: NA; v_call: TRBV5-1; j_call: TRBJ2-7; clone_size: NA
cdr3_nt: TGTGCCAGCGGAATATCGACTGAAGCTTTCTTT; cdr3_aa: CASGISTEAFF; d_call: NA; v_call: TRBV28; j_call: TRBJ1-1; clone_size: few
cdr3_nt: TGTGCCAGCAGCTGGGACAGTTATAATTCACCCCTCCACTTT; cdr3_aa: CASSWDSYNSPLHF; d_call: TRBD1; v_call: TRBV7-2; j_call: TRBJ1-6; clone_size: NA
cdr3_nt: TGTGCCAGTAGTATCCGACCCATCCGACAGAGCAATCAGCCCCAGCATTTT; cdr3_aa: CASSIRPIRQSNQPQHF; d_call: NA; v_call: TRBV19; j_call: TRBJ1-5; clone_size: few
cdr3_nt: TGTGCCAGCAGGGTCATACAGGGTAGGACCGGGGAGCTGTTTTTT; cdr3_aa: CASRVIQGRTGELFF; d_call: NA; v_call: TRBV2; j_call: TRBJ2-2; clone_size: NA
cdr3_nt: TGTGCCAGCAGCGCTCGCGGACAGGGGAGCTCTGGAAACACCATATATTTT; cdr3_aa: CASSARGQGSSGNTIYF; d_call: TRBD1; v_call: TRBV7-6; j_call: TRBJ1-3; clone_size: NA
cdr3_nt: TGTGCCAGCAGCGTCTTTCGACAGGACGAGCAGTACTTC; cdr3_aa: CASSVFRQDEQYF; d_call: NA; v_call: TRBV7-2; j_call: TRBJ2-7; clone_size: NA
cdr3_nt: TGTGCCAGCAAGTCCGGGACCAACTATGGCTACACCTTC; cdr3_aa: CASKSGTNYGYTF; d_call: NA; v_call: TRBV2; j_call: TRBJ1-2; clone_size: few
cdr3_nt: TGTGCCAGCAGTTATTCAGGGCCCGGGGAGCTGTTTTTT; cdr3_aa: CASSYSGPGELFF; d_call: NA; v_call: TRBV6-5; j_call: TRBJ2-2; clone_size: NA
cdr3_nt: TGTGCCAGCAGCTTAGGGGTGAGGTTGTTCCCTGGGGCCAACGTCCTGACTTTC; cdr3_aa: CASSLGVRLFPGANVLTF; d_call: NA; v_call: TRBV7-3; j_call: TRBJ2-6; clone_size: NA
cdr3_nt: TGTGCCAGCAGCGTAGCGGGGGGGGTGAACACTGAAGCTTTCTTT; cdr3_aa: CASSVAGGVNTEAFF; d_call: NA; v_call: TRBV9; j_call: TRBJ1-1; clone_size: NA
cdr3_nt: TGTGCCAGCAGCCTGGAGGGGAACACTGAAGCTTTCTTT; cdr3_aa: CASSLEGNTEAFF; d_call: NA; v_call: TRBV6-1; j_call: TRBJ1-1; clone_size: few
cdr3_nt: TGTGCCAGTAGTATAACTGGCAGGGAGGTTGGCTACACCTTC; cdr3_aa: CASSITGREVGYTF; d_call: NA; v_call: TRBV19; j_call: TRBJ1-2; clone_size: NA
cdr3_nt: TGTGCCAGCAGCTTATCGACGACTGGGGCCAACGTCCTGACTTTC; cdr3_aa: CASSLSTTGANVLTF; d_call: NA; v_call: TRBV7-3; j_call: TRBJ2-6; clone_size: NA
cdr3_nt: TGTGCCAGCAAGGTCCGGGTTAGTGAGCAGTTCTTC; cdr3_aa: CASKVRVSEQFF; d_call: NA; v_call: TRBV2; j_call: TRBJ2-1; clone_size: NA
cdr3_nt: TGTGCCAGCAGCTTAGCGCCAGCCCCCTACGAGCAGTACTTC; cdr3_aa: CASSLAPAPYEQYF; d_call: NA; v_call: TRBV11-2; j_call: TRBJ2-7; clone_size: NA
cdr3_nt: TGTGCCATCAGTGAGCCGAAGGGACTACCAGGAAGCACAGATACGCAGTATTTT; cdr3_aa: CAISEPKGLPGSTDTQYF; d_call: TRBD2; v_call: TRBV10-3; j_call: TRBJ2-3; clone_size: NA
cdr3_nt: TGTGCCACCAGCAGAGATATGACGGGGGGATTTGGCTACACCTTC; cdr3_aa: CATSRDMTGGFGYTF; d_call: NA; v_call: TRBV15; j_call: TRBJ1-2; clone_size: few
cdr3_nt: TGTGCCAGCAGAACAAGGAGGGGGTACGATGAAAAACTGTTTTTT; cdr3_aa: CASRTRRGYDEKLFF; d_call: NA; v_call: TRBV6-5; j_call: TRBJ1-4; clone_size: NA
cdr3_nt: TGTGCCAGCAGTGGACAGGGCAGGACAACTAATGAAAAACTGTTTTTT; cdr3_aa: CASSGQGRTTNEKLFF; d_call: TRBD1; v_call: TRBV6-1; j_call: TRBJ1-4; clone_size: once
cdr3_nt: TGTGCCAGCAGCCAAGCCCCTAGCGGGGGAGAAGATACGCAGTATTTT; cdr3_aa: CASSQAPSGGEDTQYF; d_call: TRBD2; v_call: TRBV14; j_call: TRBJ2-3; clone_size: few